This T cell receptor beta chain was captured by sequencing in a study of control samples from healthy donors and cancer patients. Germline-derived CDR1 and CDR2 are MRHNA and SNTAGT. V was trimmed by 2 bases and J by 6 bases, leaving 14 bases between them. CDR3 length: 15 amino acids. This table comes from immunoSEQ multiplex PCR, and its TCRdb copy is limited to in-frame clones, with some not included. The profile shows approximately 170,000 clones, about 93% of them singletons. The TCR was taken from a woman aged 60-75 years in good health. V usage is TRBV6-4 and J usage is TRBJ2-1, with a possible D match to TRBD2 (6 bases). Sequenced input: blood. CDR3 residues: CASSDTSPPANEQFF. Written as DNA, the CDR3 is TGTGCCAGCAGTGACACTAGCCCTCCCGCCAATGAGCAGTTCTTC.